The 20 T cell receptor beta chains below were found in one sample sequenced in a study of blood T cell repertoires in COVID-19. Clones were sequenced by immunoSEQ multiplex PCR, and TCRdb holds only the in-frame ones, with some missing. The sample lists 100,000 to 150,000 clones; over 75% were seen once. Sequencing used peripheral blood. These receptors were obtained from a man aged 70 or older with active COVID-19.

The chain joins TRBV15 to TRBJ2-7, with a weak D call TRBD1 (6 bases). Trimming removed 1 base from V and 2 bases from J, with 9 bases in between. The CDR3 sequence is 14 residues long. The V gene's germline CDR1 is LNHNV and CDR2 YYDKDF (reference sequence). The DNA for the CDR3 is TGTGCCACCAGCAGAGTTAGGGGGACCTACGAGCAGTACTTC. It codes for CATSRVRGTYEQYF. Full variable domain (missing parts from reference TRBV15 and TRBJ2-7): DAMVIQNPRYQVTQFGKPVTLSCSQTLNHNVMYWYQQKSSQAPKLLFHYYDKDFNNEADTPDNFQSRRPNTSFCFLDIRSPGLGDTAMYLCATSRVRGTYEQYFGPGTRLTVT.

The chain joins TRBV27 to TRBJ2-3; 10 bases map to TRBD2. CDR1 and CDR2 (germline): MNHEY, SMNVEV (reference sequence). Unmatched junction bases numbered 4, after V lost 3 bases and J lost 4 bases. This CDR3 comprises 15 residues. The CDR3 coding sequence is TGTGCCAGCAGTTTGAGGGGACTAGCGTCAGATACGCAGTATTTT. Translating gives CASSLRGLASDTQYF.

CDR3 sequence reads: CASSFTSGQETQYF. CDR3 DNA: TGCGCCAGCAGCTTTACTAGCGGACAAGAGACCCAGTACTTC. J is TRBJ2-5 and V is TRBV5-1, with 8 bases fitting TRBD2. This CDR3 contains 14 residues. Germline trimming cut 2 bases from V and 2 bases from J; bases unmatched to any gene: 2. Germline V gene data show CDR1 as SGHRS and CDR2 as YFSETQ.

DNA of the CDR3: TGTGCCAGCAGACCTCCCCGGGGGGCCAACGTCCTGACTTTC. As protein: CASRPPRGANVLTF. V is TRBV2 and J is TRBJ2-6; D is uncertain. The CDR3 spans 14 residues. V was pared by 6 bases and J by 4 bases, with 10 bases between. Germline CDR1 and CDR2: SNHLY and FYNNEI.

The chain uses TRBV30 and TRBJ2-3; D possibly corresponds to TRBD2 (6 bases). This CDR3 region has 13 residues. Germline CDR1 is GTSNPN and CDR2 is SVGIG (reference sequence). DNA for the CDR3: TGTGCATGGGAGGCAGGGTTTACAGATACGCAGTATTTT. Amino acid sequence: CAWEAGFTDTQYF.

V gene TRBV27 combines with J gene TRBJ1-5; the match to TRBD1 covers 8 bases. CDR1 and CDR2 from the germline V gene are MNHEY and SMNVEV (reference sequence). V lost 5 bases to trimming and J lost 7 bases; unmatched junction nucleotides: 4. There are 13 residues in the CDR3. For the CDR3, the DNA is TGTGCCAGCAGTCCGACAGGGGCCCAGCCCCAGCATTTT. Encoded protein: CASSPTGAQPQHF.

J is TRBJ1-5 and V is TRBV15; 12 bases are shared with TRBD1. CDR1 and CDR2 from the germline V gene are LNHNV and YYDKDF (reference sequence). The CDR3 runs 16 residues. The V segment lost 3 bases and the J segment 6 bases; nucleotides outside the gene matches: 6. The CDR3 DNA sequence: TGTGCCACCAGCAGGGGGGACAGGGGGCCGAGTCAGCCCCAGCATTTT. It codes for CATSRGDRGPSQPQHF.

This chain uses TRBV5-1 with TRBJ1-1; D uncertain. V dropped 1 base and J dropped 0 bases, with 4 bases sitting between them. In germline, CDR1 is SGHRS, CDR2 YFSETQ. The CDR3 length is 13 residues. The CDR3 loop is CASSLSLNTEAFF. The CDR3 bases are TGCGCCAGCAGCTTGTCGTTGAACACTGAAGCTTTCTTT.

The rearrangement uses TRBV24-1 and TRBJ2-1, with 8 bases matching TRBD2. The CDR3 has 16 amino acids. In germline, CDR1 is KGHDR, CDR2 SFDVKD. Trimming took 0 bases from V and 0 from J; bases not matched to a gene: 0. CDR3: CATSDLREGSYNEQFF. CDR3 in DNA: TGTGCCACCAGTGATTTGCGGGAGGGCTCCTACAATGAGCAGTTCTTC.

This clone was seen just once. CDR3 amino acids: CASRSGRGAYEQYF. The CDR3 DNA reads TGTGCCAGTAGAAGCGGGAGGGGAGCCTACGAGCAGTACTTC. The rearrangement uses TRBV19 and TRBJ2-7; 10 nucleotides align to TRBD2. The V gene end was trimmed by 6 bases and the J gene end by 2 bases; junction bases not matched to a gene: 4. Germline CDR1 and CDR2: LNHDA and SQIVND (reference sequence). The CDR3 is 14 residues long.

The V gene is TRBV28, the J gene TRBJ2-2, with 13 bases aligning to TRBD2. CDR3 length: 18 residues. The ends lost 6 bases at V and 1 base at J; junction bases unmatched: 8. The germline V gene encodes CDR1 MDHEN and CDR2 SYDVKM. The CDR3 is CASSLGLAGVRNTGELFF. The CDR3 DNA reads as TGTGCCAGCAGCCTAGGACTAGCGGGAGTGAGGAACACCGGGGAGCTGTTTTTT.

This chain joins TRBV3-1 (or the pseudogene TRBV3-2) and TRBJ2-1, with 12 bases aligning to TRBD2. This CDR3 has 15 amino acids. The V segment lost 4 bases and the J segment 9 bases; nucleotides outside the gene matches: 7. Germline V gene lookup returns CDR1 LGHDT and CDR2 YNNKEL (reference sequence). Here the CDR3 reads CASSPLAGGPGEQFF. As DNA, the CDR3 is TGTGCCAGCAGCCCCCTAGCGGGAGGGCCGGGTGAGCAGTTCTTC.

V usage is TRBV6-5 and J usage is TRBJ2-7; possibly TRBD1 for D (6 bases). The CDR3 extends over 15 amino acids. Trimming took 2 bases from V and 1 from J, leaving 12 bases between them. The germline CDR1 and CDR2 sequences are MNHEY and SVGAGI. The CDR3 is CASSYKAGVSYEQYF. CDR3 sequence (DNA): TGTGCCAGCAGTTACAAGGCAGGGGTTTCCTACGAGCAGTACTTC.

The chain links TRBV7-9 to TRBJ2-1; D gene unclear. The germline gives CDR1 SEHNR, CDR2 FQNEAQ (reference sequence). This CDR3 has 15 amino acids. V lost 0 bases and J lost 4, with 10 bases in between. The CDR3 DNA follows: TGTGCCAGCAGCTTAGCCCTCACTGTTTACAATGAGCAGTTCTTC. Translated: CASSLALTVYNEQFF.

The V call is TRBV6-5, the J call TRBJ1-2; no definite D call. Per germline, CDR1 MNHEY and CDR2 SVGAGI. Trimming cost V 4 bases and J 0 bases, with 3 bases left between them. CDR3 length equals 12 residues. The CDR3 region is CASSSSNYGYTF. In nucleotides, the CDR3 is TGTGCCAGCAGTTCATCTAACTATGGCTACACCTTC.

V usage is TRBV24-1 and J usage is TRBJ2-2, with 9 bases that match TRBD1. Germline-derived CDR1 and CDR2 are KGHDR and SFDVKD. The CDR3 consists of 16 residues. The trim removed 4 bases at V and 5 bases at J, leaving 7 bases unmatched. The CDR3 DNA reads TGTGCCACCAGTGACACCGGGACAGGGCGAACCGGGGAGCTGTTTTTT. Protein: CATSDTGTGRTGELFF.

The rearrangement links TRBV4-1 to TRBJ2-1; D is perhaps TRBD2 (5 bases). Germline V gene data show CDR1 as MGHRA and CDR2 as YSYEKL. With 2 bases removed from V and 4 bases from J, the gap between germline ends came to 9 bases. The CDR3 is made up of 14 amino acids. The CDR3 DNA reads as TGCGCCAGCAGCCAATTTTCGGGATACAATGAGCAGTTCTTC. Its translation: CASSQFSGYNEQFF.

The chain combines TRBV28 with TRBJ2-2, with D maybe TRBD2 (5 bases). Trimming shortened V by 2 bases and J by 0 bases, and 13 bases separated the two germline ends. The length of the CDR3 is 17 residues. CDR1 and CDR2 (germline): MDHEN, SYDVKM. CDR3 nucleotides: TGTGCCAGCAGTTTAAGAGGAGGCAGGACGAACACCGGGGAGCTGTTTTTT. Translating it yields CASSLRGGRTNTGELFF.

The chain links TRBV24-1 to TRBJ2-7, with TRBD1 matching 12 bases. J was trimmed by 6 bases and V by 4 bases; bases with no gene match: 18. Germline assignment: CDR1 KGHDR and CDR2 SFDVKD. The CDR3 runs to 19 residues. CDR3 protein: CATSDTGTGGAEGGLEQYF. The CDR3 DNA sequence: TGTGCCACCAGTGACACCGGGACAGGGGGCGCAGAGGGTGGACTCGAGCAGTACTTC.

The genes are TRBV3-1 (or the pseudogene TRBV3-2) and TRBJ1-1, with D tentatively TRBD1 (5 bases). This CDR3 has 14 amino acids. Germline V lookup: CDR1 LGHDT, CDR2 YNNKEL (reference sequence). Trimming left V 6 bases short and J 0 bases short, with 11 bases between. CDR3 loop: CASSSQGLNTEAFF. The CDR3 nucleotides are TGTGCCAGCAGTAGCCAGGGTTTGAACACTGAAGCTTTCTTT.